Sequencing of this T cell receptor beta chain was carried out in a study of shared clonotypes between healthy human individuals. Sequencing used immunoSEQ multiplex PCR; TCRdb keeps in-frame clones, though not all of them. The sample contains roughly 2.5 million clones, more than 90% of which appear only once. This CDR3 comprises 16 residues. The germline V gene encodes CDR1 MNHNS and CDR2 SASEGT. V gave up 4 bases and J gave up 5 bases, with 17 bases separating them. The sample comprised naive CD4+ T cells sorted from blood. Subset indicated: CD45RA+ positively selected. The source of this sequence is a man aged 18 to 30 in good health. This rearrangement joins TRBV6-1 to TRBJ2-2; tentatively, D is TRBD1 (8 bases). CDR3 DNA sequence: TGTGCCAGCAGTGCCCGGACAGGGAGGGGGACCGGGGAGCTGTTTTTT. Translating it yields CASSARTGRGTGELFF.